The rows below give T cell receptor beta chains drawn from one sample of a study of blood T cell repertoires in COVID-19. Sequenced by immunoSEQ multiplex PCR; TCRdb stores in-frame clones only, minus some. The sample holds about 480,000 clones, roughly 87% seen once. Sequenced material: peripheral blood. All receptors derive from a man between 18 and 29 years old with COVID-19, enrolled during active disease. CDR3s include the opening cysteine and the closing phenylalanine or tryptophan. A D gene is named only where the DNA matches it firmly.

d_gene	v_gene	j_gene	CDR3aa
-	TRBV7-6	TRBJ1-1	CASSLGGVSNTEAFF
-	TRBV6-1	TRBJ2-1	CASSEASLFGEQFF
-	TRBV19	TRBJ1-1	CASSIRALNTEAFF
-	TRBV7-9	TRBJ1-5	CASSFFGEPQHF
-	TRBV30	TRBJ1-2	CAWSRQNSFRGYTF
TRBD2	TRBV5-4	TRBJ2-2	CASSLTRGGPGTGELFF
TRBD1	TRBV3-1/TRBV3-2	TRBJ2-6	CASSLPTGSGANVLTF
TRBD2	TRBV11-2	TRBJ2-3	CASSPRTSHSTDTQYF
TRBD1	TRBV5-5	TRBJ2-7	CASSSLPGQGEYEQYF
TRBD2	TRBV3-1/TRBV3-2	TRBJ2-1	CASSSREDRYNEQFF
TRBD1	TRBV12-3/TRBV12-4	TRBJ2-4	CASSSGQENIQYF
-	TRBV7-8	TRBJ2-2	CASSRRVSTGMGTGELFF
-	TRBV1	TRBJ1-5	CTSSQDLKGAACNQPQHF
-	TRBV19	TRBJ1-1	CASMRGVSTEAFF
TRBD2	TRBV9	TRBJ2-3	CASSVGLAGDTQYF
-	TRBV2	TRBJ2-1	CASSPNYNEQFF
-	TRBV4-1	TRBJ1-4	CASSQDGYGSEKLFF
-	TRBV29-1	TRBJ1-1	CSVAGQGNTEAFF
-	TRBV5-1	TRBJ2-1	CASSLAGISYNEQFF
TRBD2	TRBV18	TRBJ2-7	CASSRTSAYEQYF
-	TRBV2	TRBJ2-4	CASGRSLAKNIQYF
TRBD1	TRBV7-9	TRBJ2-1	CASSSSGQGIPLYQFF
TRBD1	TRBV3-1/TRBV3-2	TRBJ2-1	CASSQVGQGNEQFF
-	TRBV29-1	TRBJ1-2	CSVALPRGYTF
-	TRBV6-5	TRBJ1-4	CASSYSSRGRNEKLFF
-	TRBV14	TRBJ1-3	CASSQYMSESSGNTIYF
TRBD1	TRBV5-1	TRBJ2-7	CASSYTGGSYEQYF
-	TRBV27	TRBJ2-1	CASRRPRAGFSPNEQFF
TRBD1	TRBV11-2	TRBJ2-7	CASSPRTGPYEQYF
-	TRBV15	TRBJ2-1	CATSKAAYNEQFF
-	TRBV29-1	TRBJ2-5	CSVALGGETQYF
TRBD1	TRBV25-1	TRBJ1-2	CASSDRGIEGYTF
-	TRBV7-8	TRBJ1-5	CASSSYSITNQPQHF
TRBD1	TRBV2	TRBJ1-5	CASRGGQVSNQPQHF
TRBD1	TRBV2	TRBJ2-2	CASSETHRGQGNTGELFF
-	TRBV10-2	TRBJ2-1	CASTDSLPMQFF
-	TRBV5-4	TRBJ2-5	CASSLRGASETQYF
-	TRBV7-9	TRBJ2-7	CASSLAESTFWYF
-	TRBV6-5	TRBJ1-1	CASSAGRNTEAFF
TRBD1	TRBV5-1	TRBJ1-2	CASSLEGTGATLRYGYTF
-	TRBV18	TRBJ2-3	CASSPEGVRTDTQYF
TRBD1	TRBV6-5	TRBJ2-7	CASSYTGGGYEQYF
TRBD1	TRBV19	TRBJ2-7	CASSSGQGYEQYF
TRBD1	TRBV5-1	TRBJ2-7	CASSSWTGSYEQYF
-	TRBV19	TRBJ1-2	CASSQRGQRSYGYTF